The T cell receptor beta chain described here comes from a study of blood T cell repertoires in COVID-19. Measured with immunoSEQ multiplex PCR; TCRdb has only the in-frame clones, and not every one. The sample includes 200,000 to 250,000 clones, 88% of them seen just once. The age range of participants was roughly 18 to 90 years, with residence in about two dozen US areas. From germline, CDR1 is LNHDA and CDR2 SQIVND (reference sequence). The CDR3 consists of 15 residues. Between the trimmed V and J ends, which lost 5 bases and 3 bases, there was a span of 14 bases. The clonotype was recovered from a woman in her twenties or thirties who had been exposed to COVID-19. Specimen: PBMCs or T cells enriched from blood (not recorded which). The chain employs TRBV19 and TRBJ1-5; D gene unclear. CDR3 region: CASSPRVGSNQPQHF. In DNA, the CDR3 is TGTGCCAGTAGTCCCCGAGTGGGCTCCAATCAGCCCCAGCATTTT.